These 14 T cell receptor beta chains were sequenced from one sample in a study of blood T cell repertoires in COVID-19. Only in-frame clones appear in the TCRdb table, and some are missing; sequencing was by immunoSEQ multiplex PCR. This table holds 180,000 or so clones, around 90% found once. Sequenced: peripheral blood. These TCRs come from a man between 50 and 59 years old with acute or convalescent COVID-19.

The chain has TRBV4-1 and TRBJ2-7, with D perhaps TRBD2 (7 bases). There are 14 residues in the CDR3. The germline CDR1 and CDR2 sequences are MGHRA and YSYEKL. Trimming removed 3 bases from V and 3 bases from J, with 12 bases in between. CDR3 nucleotides: TGCGCCAGCAGCCAGACTAGCAGGGGCTACGAGCAGTACTTC. This codes for CASSQTSRGYEQYF.

This clone came up once. The chain couples TRBV19 to TRBJ2-2, with 9 bases matching TRBD1. Looked up from germline, CDR1 is LNHDA and CDR2 is SQIVND (reference sequence). V shed 4 bases, J shed 8 bases, and the junction held 5 bases outside the gene matches. The CDR3 loop spans 14 amino acids. The CDR3 is CASSKGQGIGELFF. CDR3 nucleotides: TGTGCCAGTAGTAAGGGACAGGGAATAGGGGAGCTGTTTTTT.

This clone appeared once. The sample carries other DNA sequences with the same CDR3. The CDR3 loop is CASSLGTGDQPQHF. The CDR3 DNA reads as TGTGCCAGCAGCTTGGGGACAGGGGACCAGCCCCAGCATTTT. The chain uses TRBV5-4 and TRBJ1-5; TRBD1 matches at 9 bases. V lost 0 bases and J lost 7; bases outside the gene matches: 2. The CDR3 extends over 14 amino acids. Germline values: CDR1 SGHNT, CDR2 YYREEE (reference sequence).

This clone was found a few times. The CDR3 DNA is TGCAGTGCTACTCCGGAGATTGAGCAGTTCTTC. Its translation is CSATPEIEQFF. The rearrangement joins TRBV20-1 to TRBJ2-1; D ambiguous. The ends were cut back, 4 bases at V and 9 bases at J, with 10 bases in the middle. The CDR3 sequence is 11 residues long. Germline CDR1 and CDR2: DFQATT and SNEGSKA (reference sequence).

For this clone: Additional DNA sequences in this sample encode the identical CDR3. The V call is TRBV9, the J call TRBJ2-3; 9 positions agree with TRBD2. CDR1 is SGDLS and CDR2 is YYNGEE in the germline V gene. Germline trimming cut 0 bases from V and 2 bases from J; bases unmatched to any gene: 4. The CDR3 runs 16 residues. The CDR3 spells CASSVGLAGITDTQYF. The CDR3 DNA sequence: TGTGCCAGCAGCGTAGGGCTAGCGGGGATCACAGATACGCAGTATTTT. Drawing the rest from reference TRBV9 and TRBJ2-3, the complete variable domain is DSGVTQTPKHLITATGQRVTLRCSPRSGDLSVYWYQQSLDQGLQFLIQYYNGEERAKGNILERFSAQQFPDLHSELNLSSLELGDSALYFCASSVGLAGITDTQYFGPGTRLTVL.

This chain uses TRBV27 with TRBJ2-1; unclear D gene. The CDR3 has 11 amino acids. The V end was cut by 9 bases, the J end by 2 bases, with 5 bases between. The germline V gene encodes CDR1 MNHEY and CDR2 SMNVEV (reference sequence). The CDR3 reads CASLAYNEQFF. The DNA for the CDR3 is TGTGCCAGTCTAGCCTACAATGAGCAGTTCTTC.

This chain links TRBV7-8 with TRBJ2-1; TRBD2 matches at 7 bases. The CDR3 sequence is 15 residues long. The trim removed 1 base at V and 10 bases at J, leaving 10 bases unmatched. CDR1 is SGHVS, CDR2 FQNEAQ, per germline. CDR3: CASSLVASGLLEQFF. For the CDR3, the DNA is TGTGCCAGCAGCTTAGTGGCTAGCGGCCTCCTCGAGCAGTTCTTC.

The chain carries TRBV27 and TRBJ1-5, with 8 nucleotides matching TRBD1. The germline V gene has CDR1 MNHEY and CDR2 SMNVEV (reference sequence). There are 12 residues in the CDR3. The trim removed 8 bases at V and 6 bases at J, leaving 3 bases unmatched. The CDR3 bases are TGTGCCAGCGGACAGGGTCTTCAGCCCCAGCATTTT. Translation: CASGQGLQPQHF.

This chain uses TRBV5-1 with TRBJ1-5; TRBD1 matches 12 bases. Trimming cost V 4 bases and J 4 bases; bases outside gene matches: 3. CDR1 is SGHRS and CDR2 is YFSETQ in the germline V gene. The CDR3 has 15 residues. The CDR3 reads CASSPGQGANQPQHF. CDR3 nucleotides: TGCGCCAGCAGCCCGGGACAGGGGGCGAATCAGCCCCAGCATTTT. Based on the CDR3 plus reference TRBV5-1 and TRBJ1-5, the full variable domain is KAGVTQTPRYLIKTRGQQVTLSCSPISGHRSVSWYQQTPGQGLQFLFEYFSETQRNKGNFPGRFSGRQFSNSRSEMNVSTLELGDSALYLCASSPGQGANQPQHFGDGTRLSIL.

Regarding this clone: This sample also contains other DNA sequences that code for the same CDR3. The V and J genes are TRBV5-1 and TRBJ1-2; TRBD1 aligns across 8 bases. The J segment lost 5 bases and the V segment lost 4 bases, leaving 7 bases of the junction unmatched. The CDR3 extends over 14 amino acids. Germline CDR1 SGHRS, CDR2 YFSETQ. The CDR3 nucleotides read TGCGCCAGCAGCACAGGACAGGGAGGGTATGGCTACACCTTC. It yields the protein CASSTGQGGYGYTF.

The chain combines TRBV7-8 with TRBJ2-1, with 7 bases aligning to TRBD1. The CDR3 totals 16 residues. J was trimmed by 2 bases and V by 4 bases; bases with no gene match: 8. CDR1 and CDR2 (germline): SGHVS, FQNEAQ. For the CDR3, the DNA is TGTGCCAGCAGCTCCCATCCGACAGGGCCCTACAATGAGCAGTTCTTC. This sequence encodes CASSSHPTGPYNEQFF.

This chain joins TRBV7-2 and TRBJ2-3; TRBD2 agrees at 12 bases. V gave up 6 bases and J gave up 7 bases; unmatched junction bases: 11. The CDR3 extends over 16 amino acids. Germline V gene lookup returns CDR1 SGHTA and CDR2 FQGNSA. CDR3 bases: TGTGCCAGCAGTCCAAGGACTAGCGGGATACTAAATACGCAGTATTTT. Encoded protein: CASSPRTSGILNTQYF. The full variable domain, with the rest looked up from reference TRBV7-2 and TRBJ2-3, is GAGVSQSPSNKVTEKGKDVELRCDPISGHTALYWYRQSLGQGLEFLIYFQGNSAPDKSGLPSDRFSAERTGGSVSTLTIQRTQQEDSAVYLCASSPRTSGILNTQYFGPGTRLTVL.

The chain couples TRBV23-1 to TRBJ2-5, with 7 bases lining up with TRBD1. TRBV23-1 is designated an ORF whose function remains uncertain. After removal of 4 bases from V and 3 bases from J, the junction contained 14 bases not matched to a gene. This CDR3 region has 17 residues. The CDR3 is CASSLPGQVVEKETQYF. In DNA form, the CDR3 reads TGCGCCAGCAGTCTCCCAGGACAGGTGGTGGAAAAAGAGACCCAGTACTTC.

The J gene is TRBJ2-1, the V gene TRBV6-2 or TRBV6-3; D gene uncertain. Trimming cost V 5 bases and J 1 base, with 6 bases left between them. The CDR3 is 13 residues long. CDR1 MNHEY and CDR2 SVGEGT come from the germline V gene. CDR3 DNA sequence: TGTGCCAGCAGTACCCTATCCTACAATGAGCAGTTCTTC. Protein sequence: CASSTLSYNEQFF.